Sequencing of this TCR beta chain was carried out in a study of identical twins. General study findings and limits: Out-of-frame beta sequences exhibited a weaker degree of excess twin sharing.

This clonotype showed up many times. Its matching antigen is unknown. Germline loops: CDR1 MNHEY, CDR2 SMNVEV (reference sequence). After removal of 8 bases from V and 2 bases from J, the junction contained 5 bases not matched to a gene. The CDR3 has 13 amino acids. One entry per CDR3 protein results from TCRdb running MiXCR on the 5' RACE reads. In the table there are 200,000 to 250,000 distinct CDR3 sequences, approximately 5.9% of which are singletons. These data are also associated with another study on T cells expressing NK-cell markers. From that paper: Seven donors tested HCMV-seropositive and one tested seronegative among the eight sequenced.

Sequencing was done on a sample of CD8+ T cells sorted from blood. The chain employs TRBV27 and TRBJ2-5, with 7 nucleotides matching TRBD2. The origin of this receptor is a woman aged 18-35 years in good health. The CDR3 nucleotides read TGTGCCAGCGGGACTATTGATCAAGAGACCCAGTACTTC. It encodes CASGTIDQETQYF.